This passage covers 8 T cell receptor beta chains from one sample sequenced in a study of CD4+ T cells in melanoma. This table comes from immunoSEQ multiplex PCR, and its TCRdb copy is limited to in-frame clones, with some not included. The repertoire holds about 140,000 clones, with 80% to 95% as singletons. All receptors derive from a human donor with melanoma.

This clone was picked up a small number of times. One junction end disagrees with the germline gene, perhaps due to a read error. The chain employs TRBV5-4 and TRBJ2-4; 10 bases fit TRBD1. Germline-derived CDR1 and CDR2 are SGHNT and YYREEE (reference sequence). This CDR3 is 12 amino acids long. The CDR3 DNA reads as TGTGCCAGCAGCCGGACCGGGACAGGGGTCCTTTTC. Translation: CASSRTGTGVLF.

V and J are TRBV15 and TRBJ1-5; D might be TRBD1 (5 bases). V gave up 3 bases and J gave up 4 bases, with 10 bases separating them. The CDR3 contains 14 residues. CDR1 is LNHNV, CDR2 YYDKDF, per germline (reference sequence). CDR3 amino acids: CATSRGRGNQPQHF. CDR3 nucleotide sequence: TGTGCCACCAGCAGGGGGCGGGGGAATCAGCCCCAGCATTTT.

This clone has a handful of counts. This chain connects TRBV2 to TRBJ2-1; D is undetermined. The V end was cut by 4 bases, the J end by 2 bases, with 15 bases between. The V gene's germline CDR1 is SNHLY and CDR2 FYNNEI. The CDR3 length is 16 residues. The CDR3: CASSGAETSAYNEQFF. The CDR3 coding sequence is TGTGCCAGCAGTGGCGCGGAGACCTCAGCCTACAATGAGCAGTTCTTC.

The V and J genes are TRBV19 and TRBJ1-2; D is unresolved. The germline V gene has CDR1 LNHDA and CDR2 SQIVND (reference sequence). This CDR3 has 12 residues. Trimming removed 2 bases from V and 8 bases from J, with 9 bases in between. CDR3 in amino acids: CASSITNGGYTF. The CDR3 nucleotides read TGTGCCAGTAGTATAACGAACGGGGGCTACACCTTC.

The chain carries TRBV21-1 and TRBJ2-2. TRBV21-1 is a known pseudogene. The CDR3 contains 14 residues. CDR3: CASSNPPHTGELFF. The DNA of the CDR3 is TGTGCCAGCAGCAATCCCCCGCACACCGGGGAGCTGTTTTTT.

The chain couples TRBV27 to TRBJ2-1; D perhaps matches TRBD2 (6 bases). Germline values: CDR1 MNHEY, CDR2 SMNVEV (reference sequence). The CDR3 has 14 residues. Trimming cost V 6 bases and J 7 bases, with 16 bases left between them. This chain's CDR3 is CASRKTGLVNEQFF. The DNA for the CDR3 is TGTGCCAGCAGGAAAACGGGACTCGTAAATGAGCAGTTCTTC.

The CDR3 loop is CATSRDRQGAQPQHF. Written as DNA, the CDR3 is TGTGCCACCAGCAGAGATCGACAGGGGGCTCAGCCCCAGCATTTT. This sequence joins TRBV15 and TRBJ1-5; 10 nucleotides match TRBD1. The trim removed 0 bases at V and 6 bases at J, leaving 2 bases unmatched. Germline V gene data show CDR1 as LNHNV and CDR2 as YYDKDF (reference sequence). The CDR3 has 15 amino acids.

For the CDR3, the DNA is TGTGCCAGCAGCTTAGGGAATGGGGATTCACCCCTCCACTTT. As protein: CASSLGNGDSPLHF. The J gene is TRBJ1-6, the V gene TRBV13; no clear D. With 0 bases removed from V and 8 bases from J, the gap between germline ends came to 8 bases. This CDR3 region has 14 residues. Per the germline V gene, CDR1 is PRHDT and CDR2 is FYEKMQ (reference sequence). The variable domain in full, with the rest retrieved from reference TRBV13 and TRBJ1-6, is AAGVIQSPRHLIKEKRETATLKCYPIPRHDTVYWYQQGPGQDPQFLISFYEKMQSDKGSIPDRFSAQQFSDYHSELNMSSLELGDSALYFCASSLGNGDSPLHFGNGTRLTVT.